This is a list of T cell receptor beta chains from one sample in a study of cytomegalovirus exposure and HLA in healthy donors. Measured with immunoSEQ multiplex PCR; TCRdb has only the in-frame clones, and not every one. This table has some 130,000 clones, more than 80% appearing once. Sequencing used PBMCs. These receptors originate from a man between 25 and 39 years old in good health and CMV-seronegative. CDR3s include the opening cysteine and the closing phenylalanine or tryptophan. The D gene is left open where the match is weak. Some rows mark clone size as missing; the rest say once, few, many or name a class of expanded clone.

D gene: .
V gene: TRBV7-2
clone size: .
J gene: TRBJ2-5
CDR3 protein: CASSLGGRNSYQETQYF
CDR3 DNA: TGTGCCAGCAGCTTAGGTGGGAGGAATTCGTACCAAGAGACCCAGTACTTC

D gene: .
V gene: TRBV27
clone size: .
J gene: TRBJ2-7
CDR3 protein: CASSLMSSYEQYF
CDR3 DNA: TGTGCCAGCAGTTTGATGAGCTCCTACGAGCAGTACTTC

D gene: .
V gene: TRBV6-6
clone size: .
J gene: TRBJ2-7
CDR3 protein: CASSGSVSGSGYEQYF
CDR3 DNA: TGTGCCAGCAGCGGAAGCGTGTCGGGGAGCGGCTACGAGCAGTACTTC

D gene: TRBD2
V gene: TRBV9
clone size: .
J gene: TRBJ2-1
CDR3 protein: CASNPSGRVDNEQFF
CDR3 DNA: TGTGCCAGCAACCCGAGCGGGAGAGTCGACAATGAGCAGTTCTTC

D gene: .
V gene: TRBV18
clone size: .
J gene: TRBJ1-1
CDR3 protein: CASSPVSTERMNTEAFF
CDR3 DNA: TGTGCCAGCTCACCAGTCAGCACAGAACGAATGAACACTGAAGCTTTCTTT

D gene: TRBD2
V gene: TRBV29-1
clone size: few
J gene: TRBJ2-7
CDR3 protein: CSVPSAGGYEQYF
CDR3 DNA: TGCAGCGTCCCCTCCGCGGGAGGGTACGAGCAGTACTTC

D gene: TRBD1
V gene: TRBV4-1
clone size: .
J gene: TRBJ2-3
CDR3 protein: CASSQVLQGATDTQYF
CDR3 DNA: TGCGCCAGCAGCCAAGTGTTACAGGGGGCCACAGATACGCAGTATTTT

D gene: .
V gene: TRBV11-2
clone size: .
J gene: TRBJ1-1
CDR3 protein: CAGSWGVGMNTEAFF
CDR3 DNA: TGTGCCGGTTCTTGGGGGGTGGGGATGAACACTGAAGCTTTCTTT

D gene: TRBD2
V gene: TRBV9
clone size: once
J gene: TRBJ2-3
CDR3 protein: CASSGGLAEFTDTQYF
CDR3 DNA: TGTGCCAGCAGCGGGGGACTAGCGGAGTTCACAGATACGCAGTATTTT

D gene: TRBD1
V gene: TRBV11-2
clone size: .
J gene: TRBJ2-7
CDR3 protein: CASSLVATGRYEQYF
CDR3 DNA: TGTGCCAGCAGCTTAGTCGCGACAGGGCGCTACGAGCAGTACTTC

D gene: TRBD1
V gene: TRBV18
clone size: .
J gene: TRBJ1-4
CDR3 protein: CASSPPNRQGDEKLFF
CDR3 DNA: TGTGCCAGCTCACCACCGAATAGGCAGGGGGACGAAAAACTGTTTTTT

D gene: .
V gene: TRBV25-1
clone size: once
J gene: TRBJ2-1
CDR3 protein: CASSDSRSGEQFF
CDR3 DNA: TGTGCCAGCAGTGATTCGCGTTCAGGTGAGCAGTTCTTC

D gene: .
V gene: TRBV5-1
clone size: .
J gene: TRBJ1-1
CDR3 protein: CASSLLGGGTEAFF
CDR3 DNA: TGCGCCAGCAGCTTGTTAGGGGGAGGGACTGAAGCTTTCTTT

D gene: TRBD2
V gene: TRBV10-1
clone size: .
J gene: TRBJ2-1
CDR3 protein: CASSDLAGGLNEQFF
CDR3 DNA: TGCGCCAGCAGTGATTTAGCGGGAGGGTTGAATGAGCAGTTCTTC

D gene: .
V gene: TRBV16
clone size: once
J gene: TRBJ2-7
CDR3 protein: CASSQMPGSGDEQYF
CDR3 DNA: TGTGCCAGCAGCCAAATGCCAGGGTCAGGAGACGAGCAGTACTTC

D gene: .
V gene: TRBV5-1
clone size: .
J gene: TRBJ2-7
CDR3 protein: CASSLGLHRDTGYEQYF
CDR3 DNA: TGCGCCAGCAGCTTGGGCCTTCACCGGGACACTGGCTACGAGCAGTACTTC

D gene: TRBD2
V gene: TRBV20-1
clone size: .
J gene: TRBJ2-3
CDR3 protein: CSARTSGRQYF
CDR3 DNA: TGCAGTGCCCGGACTAGCGGGAGGCAGTATTTT

D gene: TRBD1
V gene: TRBV28
clone size: once
J gene: TRBJ2-7
CDR3 protein: CASWKTGVSYEQYF
CDR3 DNA: TGTGCCAGCTGGAAGACAGGGGTCTCCTACGAGCAGTACTTC

D gene: .
V gene: TRBV4-1
clone size: .
J gene: TRBJ1-3
CDR3 protein: CASRPSGGLGNTIYF
CDR3 DNA: TGCGCCAGCAGACCCTCCGGGGGGCTAGGAAACACCATATATTTT

D gene: TRBD1
V gene: TRBV6-6
clone size: .
J gene: TRBJ1-2
CDR3 protein: CASTQQGGGYTF
CDR3 DNA: TGTGCCAGCACCCAACAGGGGGGCGGCTACACCTTC

D gene: TRBD1
V gene: TRBV2
clone size: .
J gene: TRBJ1-1
CDR3 protein: CASSGTVWSEAFF
CDR3 DNA: TGTGCCAGCAGCGGGACAGTATGGAGCGAAGCTTTCTTT

D gene: TRBD2
V gene: TRBV27
clone size: .
J gene: TRBJ2-2
CDR3 protein: CASSPQTSGNTGELFF
CDR3 DNA: TGTGCCAGCAGCCCCCAGACTAGCGGAAACACCGGGGAGCTGTTTTTT

D gene: TRBD2
V gene: TRBV11-3
clone size: .
J gene: TRBJ2-3
CDR3 protein: CASSFGGYTDTQYF
CDR3 DNA: TGTGCCAGCAGCTTCGGGGGGTACACAGATACGCAGTATTTT

D gene: TRBD1
V gene: TRBV18
clone size: .
J gene: TRBJ2-3
CDR3 protein: CASSPKTDRPDTQYF
CDR3 DNA: TGTGCCAGCTCACCAAAGACGGACAGGCCAGATACGCAGTATTTT

D gene: TRBD1
V gene: TRBV4-1
clone size: few
J gene: TRBJ1-4
CDR3 protein: CASKRYPQGEEEKLFF
CDR3 DNA: TGCGCCAGCAAAAGGTATCCACAGGGGGAGGAAGAAAAACTGTTTTTT

D gene: TRBD1
V gene: TRBV5-1
clone size: few
J gene: TRBJ1-4
CDR3 protein: CASSKTGWGTGNEKLFF
CDR3 DNA: TGCGCCAGCAGCAAGACAGGGTGGGGCACGGGTAATGAAAAACTGTTTTTT

D gene: .
V gene: TRBV28
clone size: .
J gene: TRBJ2-2
CDR3 protein: CASSLRESGELFF
CDR3 DNA: TGTGCCAGCAGTTTAAGAGAATCCGGGGAGCTGTTTTTT

D gene: TRBD1
V gene: TRBV5-4
clone size: .
J gene: TRBJ2-7
CDR3 protein: CASSPSDRSTYEQYF
CDR3 DNA: TGTGCCAGCAGCCCGTCGGACAGGTCTACCTACGAGCAGTACTTC

D gene: TRBD2
V gene: TRBV28
clone size: .
J gene: TRBJ2-1
CDR3 protein: CASRASGSGRHEQFF
CDR3 DNA: TGTGCCAGCAGGGCTAGCGGGAGTGGCCGACATGAGCAGTTCTTC

D gene: TRBD2
V gene: TRBV11-2
clone size: once
J gene: TRBJ2-2
CDR3 protein: CASSRNMFLREIGGELFF
CDR3 DNA: TGTGCCAGCAGCCGAAATATGTTCTTGCGGGAGATTGGCGGGGAGCTGTTTTTT

D gene: .
V gene: TRBV10-3
clone size: .
J gene: TRBJ2-1
CDR3 protein: CAIMIGGPSYNEQFF
CDR3 DNA: TGTGCCATCATGATTGGTGGGCCTTCCTACAATGAGCAGTTCTTC

D gene: .
V gene: TRBV5-1
clone size: .
J gene: TRBJ1-5
CDR3 protein: CASRPTVNSNQPQHF
CDR3 DNA: TGCGCCAGCAGACCTACAGTAAATAGCAATCAGCCCCAGCATTTT

D gene: .
V gene: TRBV10-1
clone size: .
J gene: TRBJ2-3
CDR3 protein: CASSEFTYTDTQYF
CDR3 DNA: TGCGCCAGCAGTGAGTTCACATACACAGATACGCAGTATTTT

D gene: TRBD1
V gene: TRBV28
clone size: .
J gene: TRBJ2-1
CDR3 protein: CASRFPVGQGPSGQGYAEQFF
CDR3 DNA: TGTGCCAGCAGATTCCCGGTGGGACAGGGCCCTAGCGGCCAGGGCTATGCTGAGCAGTTCTTC

D gene: TRBD1
V gene: TRBV19
clone size: .
J gene: TRBJ2-5
CDR3 protein: CASSIGRDRVETQYF
CDR3 DNA: TGTGCCAGTAGTATTGGTCGGGACAGGGTTGAGACCCAGTACTTC

D gene: TRBD1
V gene: TRBV4-3
clone size: once
J gene: TRBJ1-3
CDR3 protein: CASSPSTGGTSGNTIYF
CDR3 DNA: TGCGCCAGCAGCCCATCAACAGGGGGGACATCTGGAAACACCATATATTTT

D gene: TRBD2
V gene: TRBV5-1
clone size: once
J gene: TRBJ2-7
CDR3 protein: CASSEASGSYEQYF
CDR3 DNA: TGCGCCAGCAGTGAGGCTAGCGGGTCCTACGAGCAGTACTTC

D gene: TRBD2
V gene: TRBV5-6
clone size: .
J gene: TRBJ2-7
CDR3 protein: CASSLIGGRAYEQYF
CDR3 DNA: TGTGCCAGCAGCTTGATCGGCGGGAGGGCCTACGAGCAGTACTTC

D gene: TRBD2
V gene: TRBV15
clone size: .
J gene: TRBJ2-1
CDR3 protein: CATSVEPGTSNNEQFF
CDR3 DNA: TGTGCCACCAGCGTAGAACCCGGGACTAGTAACAATGAGCAGTTCTTC

D gene: TRBD2
V gene: TRBV2
clone size: .
J gene: TRBJ2-3
CDR3 protein: CASSEWGLAGVADTQYF
CDR3 DNA: TGTGCCAGCAGTGAGTGGGGACTAGCGGGAGTGGCAGATACGCAGTATTTT

D gene: .
V gene: TRBV11-2
clone size: .
J gene: TRBJ2-7
CDR3 protein: CASRPIRQVTIPYEQYF
CDR3 DNA: TGTGCCAGCAGACCAATCAGACAGGTAACCATCCCTTACGAGCAGTACTTC

D gene: TRBD2
V gene: TRBV9
clone size: .
J gene: TRBJ2-1
CDR3 protein: CASSVGRERGNEQFF
CDR3 DNA: TGTGCCAGCAGCGTAGGGCGGGAGAGGGGCAATGAGCAGTTCTTC

D gene: TRBD1
V gene: TRBV7-7
clone size: .
J gene: TRBJ2-3
CDR3 protein: CASSPTGVGTQYF
CDR3 DNA: TGTGCTAGCAGCCCGACAGGGGTGGGTACGCAGTATTTT

D gene: TRBD2
V gene: TRBV28
clone size: .
J gene: TRBJ2-3
CDR3 protein: CASSPPSSGASTDTQYF
CDR3 DNA: TGTGCCAGCAGTCCGCCCAGTAGCGGGGCTAGCACAGATACGCAGTATTTT

D gene: TRBD2
V gene: TRBV7-2
clone size: once
J gene: TRBJ2-7
CDR3 protein: CASSLAVPGLGLAGAGYEQYF
CDR3 DNA: TGTGCCAGCAGCTTAGCGGTTCCCGGGTTGGGACTAGCGGGCGCTGGATACGAGCAGTACTTC

D gene: TRBD1
V gene: TRBV5-1
clone size: .
J gene: TRBJ2-1
CDR3 protein: CASSLLGQAHEQFF
CDR3 DNA: TGCGCCAGCAGCTTACTAGGACAGGCTCATGAGCAGTTCTTC

D gene: TRBD2
V gene: TRBV25-1
clone size: .
J gene: TRBJ2-2
CDR3 protein: CASSRGGGADTGELFF
CDR3 DNA: TGTGCCAGCAGTAGGGGCGGGGGTGCGGACACCGGGGAGCTGTTTTTT

D gene: TRBD2
V gene: TRBV2
clone size: .
J gene: TRBJ2-1
CDR3 protein: CATRDRLAGEQFF
CDR3 DNA: TGTGCCACAAGAGACCGACTAGCGGGGGAGCAGTTCTTC

D gene: TRBD1
V gene: TRBV5-1
clone size: .
J gene: TRBJ1-4
CDR3 protein: CASSDTGGNEKLFF
CDR3 DNA: TGCGCCAGCAGCGACACAGGGGGGAATGAAAAACTGTTTTTT

D gene: .
V gene: TRBV30
clone size: .
J gene: TRBJ2-1
CDR3 protein: CAWSGDSSSYNEQFF
CDR3 DNA: TGTGCCTGGAGTGGGGACTCCAGCTCCTACAATGAGCAGTTCTTC

D gene: .
V gene: TRBV7-3
clone size: .
J gene: TRBJ2-3
CDR3 protein: CASSLTRGNTDTQYF
CDR3 DNA: TGTGCCAGCAGCTTAACGCGGGGAAACACAGATACGCAGTATTTT

D gene: .
V gene: TRBV7-9
clone size: .
J gene: TRBJ1-5
CDR3 protein: CSSSSNIGPQHF
CDR3 DNA: TGTTCCAGCAGCTCTAATATCGGGCCCCAGCATTTT

D gene: TRBD2
V gene: TRBV4-1
clone size: few
J gene: TRBJ2-7
CDR3 protein: CASSQALTSGGSYEQYF
CDR3 DNA: TGCGCCAGCAGCCAAGCACTCACTAGCGGGGGCTCCTACGAGCAGTACTTC

D gene: .
V gene: TRBV5-1
clone size: many
J gene: TRBJ2-7
CDR3 protein: CASSLDLPEAGEQYF
CDR3 DNA: TGCGCCAGCAGCTTGGACCTTCCGGAGGCGGGCGAGCAGTACTTC

D gene: .
V gene: TRBV15
clone size: .
J gene: TRBJ1-1
CDR3 protein: CATSSQGGYMNTEAFF
CDR3 DNA: TGTGCCACCAGCAGCCAGGGTGGCTACATGAACACTGAAGCTTTCTTT